What follows describes a single T cell receptor beta chain. Its specificity is unknown. This sample is part of a study of regulatory dendritic cells for organ transplantation. Germline loops: CDR1 SGHNT, CDR2 YYREEE (reference sequence). This CDR3 has 15 amino acids. V was pared by 4 bases and J by 7 bases, with 18 bases between. The repertoire was sequenced with immunoSEQ multiplex PCR; TCRdb's copy has only in-frame clones and lacks some. The sample carries approximately 22,000 clones, over 75% recorded once. Allogeneic regulatory or mature dendritic cells were co-cultured for 4 to 6 days with CFSE-labeled sorted T cells at 1:10.

Sequencing was done on a sample of naive CD4+ T cells from blood cultured with dendritic cells. Sample subset: CD45RA+ naive T cells. The TCR sequence derives from a human donor in good health. The chain carries TRBV5-4 and TRBJ2-1; TRBD1 is a possible D gene (6 bases). CDR3 sequence: CASSEQGGVSNEQFF. Written as DNA, the CDR3 is TGTGCCAGCAGCGAGCAAGGGGGAGTATCAAATGAGCAGTTCTTC.